This T cell receptor (beta chain) was sequenced in a study of early T cells in non-severe SARS-CoV-2 infection (dated by TCRdb to the early 2020s). In terms of the full investigation: Because TCR sequencing was done on bulk RNA from unsorted whole blood, the alpha and beta chains could not be paired. Results and caveats for the whole study, not just this receptor: VDJdb matching was skewed toward anti-spike CD8 responses, so virus-specific expansions were likely underestimated and private and CD4 specificities were missed.

This clonotype was seen a few times. The target of this receptor is not known. Within one base of it there is no much larger clone, and no base qualities were kept. V is shortened by 6 bases, J by 14 bases, and the region joining them spans 17 bases. Reading from cysteine to phenylalanine, the CDR3 counts 13 amino acids. Just CDR3 DNA is preserved here, 39 bases in frame from base 1. CDR1 MDHEN and CDR2 SYDVKM were looked up in the germline V gene. This was a case-control study nested in a cohort of healthcare workers in London, UK, who had nasopharyngeal swab PCR tests and blood samples taken every week. Between 23 and 31 March 2020, the week of the UK lockdown, healthcare workers were enrolled and then followed up weekly for as long as 16 weeks. The library was produced with 5' RACE. Data came from a NextSeq 500. To correct for sequencing error and PCR bias, the TCR library protocol tagged individual cDNA molecules with unique molecular identifiers. Sequencing covered both TCR alpha and beta chains, and within each sample the abundances of alpha and beta sequences were tightly co-correlated. For the original study's pipeline: V gene, J gene and CDR3 annotation of TCR sequences was performed with Decombinator V4. Expanded TCRs were defined as changing significantly between any two time points under a Poisson model with p below 0.0001. TCR abundances were normalised to the total number of TCRs sequenced in each sample and reported as counts per million. TRAV1-2 paired with TRAJ12, TRAJ20 or TRAJ33 defined MAIT TCRs, while TRAV10 paired with TRAJ18 defined iNKT TCRs. VDJdb, accessed 1 November 2021, was searched for CMV, EBV and SARS-CoV-2 annotated TCRs, excluding TCRs annotated for multiple antigens. TCRdb's own reprocessing of the public reads used fastp at Q25 and MiXCR and kept productive beta chains. Each record represents a unique CDR3 protein, reported with the most common genes and DNA among its rows. TCRdb, rather than the study authors, made the V and J calls. This sample has approximately 73,000 distinct CDR3 sequences in its table, and roughly 13% of those were observed once. The top ten constitute 1.1% of the sample.

The V and J genes are TRBV28 and TRBJ1-6, with an unclear D gene assignment. The sample taken for sequencing was whole blood. This clonotype was obtained from an adult who was a healthcare worker with PCR-confirmed SARS-CoV-2 infection or an uninfected control (not recorded which). CDR3 reads: CASSQSYIPSLHF. Here is the DNA: TGTGCCAGCAGCCAATCCTATATCCCTTCCCTCCACTTT. This CDR3, with the reference TRBV28 and TRBJ1-6 proteins standing in past its ends, gives the full variable domain DVKVTQSSRYLVKRTGEKVFLECVQDMDHENMFWYRQDPGLGLRLIYFSYDVKMKEKGDIPEGYSVSREKKERFSLILESASTNQTSMYLCASSQSYIPSLHFGNGTRLTVT.